This T cell receptor beta chain was observed in a study of blood T cell repertoires in COVID-19. Study information: Material from acute and convalescent COVID-19 was sourced from the United States, Italy and Spain.

Per the original data handling: Scientists estimated how many nucleated cells there were by amplifying reference gene primers. Repertoires were generated with immunoSEQ multiplex PCR, while TCRdb's copy carries only in-frame clones and drops some. That table supplies the V and J calls and clone size; D and trimming were determined from the DNA. The table lists a few hundred thousand clones, approximately 87% of them singletons, with 4.6% in the top ten. The CDR3 sequence is 14 residues long. Trimming left V 0 bases short and J 4 bases short, with 11 bases between. CDR1 is SGHRS and CDR2 is YFSETQ in the germline V gene. This clone was seen just once.

The sequence was obtained from a man aged 55 to 69 who had recovered from COVID-19. The J gene is TRBJ2-7, the V gene TRBV5-1; D is perhaps TRBD1 (6 bases). Sequenced sample: peripheral blood. CDR3 coding DNA: TGCGCCAGCAGCTTGGACAGGGTGGGTTACGAGCAGTACTTC. Protein: CASSLDRVGYEQYF.